This T cell receptor beta chain originates from a study of control samples from healthy donors and cancer patients. V was clipped by 0 bases and J by 5 bases, with 10 bases between them. The CDR3 has 15 amino acids. From germline, CDR1 is KGHSH and CDR2 LQKENI. The assay was immunoSEQ multiplex PCR, and TCRdb's table has in-frame clones only and misses some. Of more than 100,000 clones in the sample, approximately 90% were seen once. This clonotype was sampled from a man in his fifties or sixties with lung cancer. The chain is built from TRBV18 and TRBJ1-4; a possible D gene is TRBD1 (5 bases). What was sequenced was PBMCs. The CDR3 DNA follows: TGTGCCAGCTCACCACCGACAGATGTAAATGAAAAACTGTTTTTT. Amino acids: CASSPPTDVNEKLFF.